This TCR beta chain was identified during a study of CD8 T cells in Susac syndrome. Random hexamers were used to reverse transcribe the RNA input (about 0.5 to 1 ug). TCRdb re-derived calls from the immunoSEQ multiplex PCR reads in MiXCR, one entry per CDR3 protein. The sample contains a few hundred thousand distinct CDR3 sequences, about 94% of which appear only once. Sequenced sample: CD8+ T cells from PBMCs. This clonotype was sampled from a human donor with multiple sclerosis.

CDR3 protein: CASSPIGTSGSNEQFF. CDR3 DNA: TGTGCCAGCAGCCCGATCGGGACTAGCGGCTCCAATGAGCAGTTCTTC. The chain carries TRBV7-6 and TRBJ2-1; TRBD2 matches at 11 bases. With 5 bases clipped from V and 6 bases from J, the junction kept 9 bases outside the gene matches. The CDR3 loop spans 16 amino acids. Germline-derived CDR1 and CDR2 are SGHVS and FNYEAQ. The full variable domain, with the rest looked up from reference TRBV7-6 and TRBJ2-1, is GAGVSQSPRYKVTKRGQDVALRCDPISGHVSLYWYRQALGQGPEFLTYFNYEAQQDKSGLPNDRFSAERPEGSISTLTIQRTEQRDSAMYRCASSPIGTSGSNEQFFGPGTRLTVL.